The 8 T cell receptor beta chains reported below all come from one sample, sequenced in a study of shared clonotypes between healthy human individuals. Profiled with immunoSEQ multiplex PCR; TCRdb holds only in-frame clones, not every one. The sample has a few million clones, 85% to 95% seen once. Sequences were obtained from naive CD4+ T cells from PBMCs. As to subset: CD45RA+ positively selected. These receptors all stem from a man aged 18 to 35 in good health. Some clones in this sample may be carry-over from other donors' samples.

The rearrangement links TRBV27 to TRBJ2-2; 7 bases agree with TRBD2. The CDR3 has 16 residues. V trimming: 5 bases; J trimming: 6 bases; junction bases outside the gene matches: 12. Per the germline V gene, CDR1 is MNHEY and CDR2 is SMNVEV (reference sequence). This chain's CDR3 is CASSTPIGTNAGELFF. The CDR3 region has the DNA TGTGCCAGCAGTACCCCGATAGGGACTAACGCCGGGGAGCTGTTTTTT.

This chain uses TRBV9 with TRBJ2-4; 14 positions agree with TRBD2. The germline V gene has CDR1 SGDLS and CDR2 YYNGEE. After removal of 4 bases from V and 1 base from J, the junction contained 7 bases not matched to a gene. The CDR3 extends over 18 amino acids. CDR3 region: CASSPGTSGGRAKNIQYF. CDR3 bases: TGTGCCAGCAGCCCAGGGACTAGCGGGGGCCGGGCCAAAAACATTCAGTACTTC.

The chain couples TRBV4-1 to TRBJ2-3; TRBD2 aligns across 11 bases. With V trimmed by 1 base and J by 4 bases, 4 bases remained unmatched. Germline V gene data show CDR1 as MGHRA and CDR2 as YSYEKL. The CDR3 is 16 residues long. In DNA form, the CDR3 reads TGCGCCAGCAGCCAAGTGTTAGCGGGAGGGGCAGATACGCAGTATTTT. Amino acid sequence: CASSQVLAGGADTQYF.

Remarks on this clone: Other nucleotide sequences from this sample produce the same CDR3. This rearrangement joins TRBV11-2 to TRBJ2-2, with unresolved D. With 0 bases removed from V and 8 bases from J, the gap between germline ends came to 1 base. The CDR3 extends over 11 amino acids. Germline CDR1 is SGHAT and CDR2 is FQNNGV. The CDR3 DNA is TGTGCCAGCAGCTTAGAAGGGGAGCTGTTTTTT. This sequence encodes CASSLEGELFF.

The chain links TRBV28 to TRBJ2-7; the D call may be TRBD1 or TRBD2 (5 bases each). The CDR3 has 16 amino acids. The germline V gene encodes CDR1 MDHEN and CDR2 SYDVKM. The germline V and J ends were trimmed by 6 bases and 1 base, with 19 bases remaining between them. The CDR3 sequence: CASSPGLRPGSYEQYF. CDR3 coding DNA: TGTGCCAGCAGCCCGGGGCTCAGGCCCGGATCCTACGAGCAGTACTTC.

CDR3 in DNA: TGTGCCATCAGTACTAGCGGGGGGACCGGGGAGCTGTTTTTT. This codes for CAISTSGGTGELFF. The chain has TRBV10-3 and TRBJ2-2, with 12 bases that match TRBD2. CDR3 size: 14 residues. The germline CDR1 and CDR2 sequences are ENHRY and SYGVKD. The trim removed 5 bases at V and 5 bases at J, leaving 0 bases unmatched.

V is TRBV7-9 and J is TRBJ2-1, with D unresolved. The CDR3 runs to 14 residues. The V end was cut by 5 bases, the J end by 2 bases, with 10 bases between. Germline values: CDR1 SEHNR, CDR2 FQNEAQ (reference sequence). The CDR3 loop is CASSHGRTYNEQFF. The CDR3 coding sequence is TGTGCCAGCAGCCACGGGCGGACCTACAATGAGCAGTTCTTC.

The chain joins TRBV29-1 to TRBJ1-1; the D is unclear. The V and J ends lost 1 base and 3 bases respectively, with 9 bases between them. Germline values: CDR1 SQVTM, CDR2 ANQGSEA. The CDR3 length is 13 residues. The CDR3 bases are TGCAGCGTTGAAGTTGGGATGGACACTGAAGCTTTCTTT. Protein: CSVEVGMDTEAFF. Using reference TRBV29-1 and TRBJ1-1 for the parts outside the CDR3, the full variable domain is SAVISQKPSRDICQRGTSLTIQCQVDSQVTMMFWYRQQPGQSLTLIATANQGSEATYESGFVIDKFPISRPNLTFSTLTVSNMSPEDSSIYLCSVEVGMDTEAFFGQGTRLTVV.